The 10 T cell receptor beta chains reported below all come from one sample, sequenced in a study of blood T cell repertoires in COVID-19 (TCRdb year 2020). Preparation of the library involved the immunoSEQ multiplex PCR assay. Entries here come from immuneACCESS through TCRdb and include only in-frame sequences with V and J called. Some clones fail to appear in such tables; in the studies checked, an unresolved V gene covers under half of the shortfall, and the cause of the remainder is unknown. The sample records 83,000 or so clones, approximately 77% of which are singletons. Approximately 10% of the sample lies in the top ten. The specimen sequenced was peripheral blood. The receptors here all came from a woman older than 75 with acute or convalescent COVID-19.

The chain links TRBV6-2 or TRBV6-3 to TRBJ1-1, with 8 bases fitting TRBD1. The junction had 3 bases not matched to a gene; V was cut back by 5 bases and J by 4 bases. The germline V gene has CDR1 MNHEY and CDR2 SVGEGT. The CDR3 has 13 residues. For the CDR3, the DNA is TGTGCCAGCAGTAGAACAGGGGGCACTGAAGCTTTCTTT. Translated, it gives CASSRTGGTEAFF.

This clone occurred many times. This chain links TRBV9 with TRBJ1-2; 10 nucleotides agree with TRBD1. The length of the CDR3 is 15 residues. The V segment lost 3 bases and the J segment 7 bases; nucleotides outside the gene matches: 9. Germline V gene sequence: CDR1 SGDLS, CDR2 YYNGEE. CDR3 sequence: CASSGGQGSLSGYTF. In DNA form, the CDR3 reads TGTGCCAGCAGCGGGGGACAGGGGTCTTTAAGTGGCTACACCTTC.

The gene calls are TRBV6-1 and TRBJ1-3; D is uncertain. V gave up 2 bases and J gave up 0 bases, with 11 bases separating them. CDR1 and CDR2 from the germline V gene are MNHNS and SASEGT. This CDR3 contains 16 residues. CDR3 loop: CASSELGGNSGNTIYF. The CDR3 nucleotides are TGTGCCAGCAGTGAACTCGGAGGGAACTCTGGAAACACCATATATTTT.

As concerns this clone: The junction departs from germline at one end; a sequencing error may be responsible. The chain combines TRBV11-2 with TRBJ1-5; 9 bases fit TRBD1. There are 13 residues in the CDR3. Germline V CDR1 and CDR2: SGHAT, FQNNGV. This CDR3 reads CASSLSSGTGIFF. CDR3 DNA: TGTGCCAGCAGCTTATCCTCCGGGACAGGGATCTTTTTT.

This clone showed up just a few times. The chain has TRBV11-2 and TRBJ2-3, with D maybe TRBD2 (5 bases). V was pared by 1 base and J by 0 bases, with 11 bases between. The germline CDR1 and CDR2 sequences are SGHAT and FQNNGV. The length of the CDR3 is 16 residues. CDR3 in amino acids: CASSLVGRISTDTQYF. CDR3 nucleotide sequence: TGTGCCAGCAGCTTAGTAGGGAGAATAAGCACAGATACGCAGTATTTT.

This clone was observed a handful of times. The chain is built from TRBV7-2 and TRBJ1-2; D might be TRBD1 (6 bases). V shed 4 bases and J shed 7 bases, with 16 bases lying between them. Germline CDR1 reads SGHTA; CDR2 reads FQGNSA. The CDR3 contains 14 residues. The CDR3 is CASSSQQGSGGYTF. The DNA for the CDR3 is TGTGCCAGCAGCTCCCAACAGGGATCAGGTGGCTACACCTTC.

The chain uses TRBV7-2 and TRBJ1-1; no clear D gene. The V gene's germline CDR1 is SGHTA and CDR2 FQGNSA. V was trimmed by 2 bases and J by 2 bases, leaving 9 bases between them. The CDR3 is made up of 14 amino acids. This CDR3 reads CASSLWSSNTEAFF. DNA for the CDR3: TGTGCCAGCAGCTTATGGTCGAGTAACACTGAAGCTTTCTTT.

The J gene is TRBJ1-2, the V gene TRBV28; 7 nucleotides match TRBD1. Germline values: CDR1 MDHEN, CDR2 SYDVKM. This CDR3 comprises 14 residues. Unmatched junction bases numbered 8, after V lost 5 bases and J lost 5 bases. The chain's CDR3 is CASSKGGAYYGYTF. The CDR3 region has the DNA TGTGCCAGCAGTAAAGGGGGCGCCTATTATGGCTACACCTTC.

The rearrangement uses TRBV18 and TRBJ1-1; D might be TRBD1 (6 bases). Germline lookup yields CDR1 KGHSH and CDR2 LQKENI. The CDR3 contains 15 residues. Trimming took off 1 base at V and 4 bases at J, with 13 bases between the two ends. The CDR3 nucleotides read TGTGCCAGCTCACCACGACAAGAGACAGGCACTGAAGCTTTCTTT. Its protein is CASSPRQETGTEAFF.

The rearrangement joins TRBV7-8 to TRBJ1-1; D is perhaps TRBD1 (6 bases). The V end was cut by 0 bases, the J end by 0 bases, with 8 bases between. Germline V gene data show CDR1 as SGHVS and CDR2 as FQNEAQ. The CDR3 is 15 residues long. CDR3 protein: CASSLAQGLNTEAFF. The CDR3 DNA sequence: TGTGCCAGCAGCTTAGCTCAGGGGCTGAACACTGAAGCTTTCTTT.